This T cell receptor beta chain was identified in a study of cytomegalovirus exposure and HLA in healthy donors. The primer mix had 60 Vbeta and 13 Jbeta primers. Profiled with immunoSEQ multiplex PCR; TCRdb holds only in-frame clones, not every one. The repertoire holds under 150,000 clones, with 76% as singletons. This clone has more than one count but fewer than ten. The CDR3 consists of 15 residues. The V and J ends lost 0 bases and 2 bases, in that order; junction bases with no gene match: 4. The germline V gene has CDR1 MNHEY and CDR2 SVGAGI. What was sequenced was PBMCs. The sequence derives from a woman aged 35 to 49 in good health and CMV-seronegative. V and J are TRBV6-5 and TRBJ2-7; 7 nucleotides align to TRBD1. CDR3 loop: CASSYSQGDTYEQYF. CDR3 bases: TGTGCCAGCAGTTACTCTCAGGGGGACACCTACGAGCAGTACTTC.